This T cell receptor (beta chain) derives from a study of PD-1 blockade in classical Hodgkin lymphoma. Time point noted: cycle 4 day 1 (C4D1), after less than seven weeks of nivolumab. Each patient experienced a relapse that followed autologous stem cell transplantation, and brentuximab vedotin exposure varied. Magnetic negative selection purified CD4+ T cells from thawed PBMCs. Patients had relapsed/refractory classical Hodgkin lymphoma with complete response, partial response or progressive disease as best response. The germline gives CDR1 LGHNA, CDR2 YSLEER. This CDR3 is 15 amino acids long. V shed 3 bases and J shed 9 bases, with 19 bases lying between them. Whole-study results and caveats: A significant rise in TCR diversity by C4D1 was seen for CD4+ but not CD8+ cells.

This table comes from immunoSEQ multiplex PCR, and its TCRdb copy is limited to in-frame clones, with some not included. The table lists 10,000 to 15,000 clones, about 86% of them singletons. On this clone itself: Its antigen remains unknown.

Sample: CD4+ T cells from blood, taken before the fourth cycle of nivolumab. This sequence was found in a human donor with classical Hodgkin lymphoma. The chain recombines TRBV4-3 with TRBJ2-3; D may correspond to TRBD1 or TRBD2 (6 bases each). CDR3 sequence (DNA): TGCGCCAGCAGCCACGAGACTAGGGGGGCAGGAACGCAGTATTTT. Residues: CASSHETRGAGTQYF.